This T cell receptor beta chain was documented in a study of Ad26.COV2.S vaccination and SARS-CoV-2 variants. Across the whole study: Within the COV1001 Ad26.COV2.S trial arm, the donor was enrolled. Doses of Ad26.COV2.S were injected into muscle once or twice, 56 days apart.

TCRdb's table, derived via immunoSEQ multiplex PCR, lists solely in-frame clones and lacks some. The sample lists about 480,000 clones, around 88% occurring once. As for treatment: about 20 received Ad26.COV2.S at low or high dose, single or two shots; about 5 received placebo; per-sample allocation not given. Sample collection was performed on day 63 after the first vaccine or placebo injection. Vaccine was an Ad26 vector expressing Wuhan-strain SARS-CoV-2 spike. Study conclusions and caveats: Recipients of vaccine and of placebo showed similar breadth of their non-spike TCR repertoires.

With 3 bases removed from V and 4 bases from J, the gap between germline ends came to 8 bases. This CDR3 comprises 13 residues. As to this clone: Antigen unknown.

This material consisted of peripheral blood, taken in a trial of Ad26.COV2.S vaccine versus placebo. The sequence was obtained from a person aged 18-65 years who received the Ad26.COV2.S COVID-19 vaccine or a placebo. The genes are TRBV12-3 or TRBV12-4 and TRBJ2-3, with D perhaps assigned TRBD1 or TRBD2 (5 bases each). The CDR3 DNA follows: TGTGCCAGCAGTTTTATGGGGGCAGATACGCAGTATTTT. Translated, it gives CASSFMGADTQYF.